This T cell receptor (beta chain) was identified in a study of blood T cell repertoires in COVID-19. The wider study: COVID-19 samples, acute and convalescent, were from the United States, Italy and Spain. In each case, the material was cDNA or gDNA derived from T cells, B-cell-depleted T cells, or PBMCs.

In the authors' workflow: Amplification from reference gene primers served as the basis for estimated nucleated cell counts. Generated by immunoSEQ multiplex PCR, the TCRdb table keeps only in-frame clones and is missing some. The V and J calls and the clone size are those of that table, but D and trimming were determined from the DNA. This table has 80,000 or so clones, less than 90% appearing once. This receptor was obtained from a human donor in a cohort sampled during active COVID-19. Sequencing used peripheral blood.

In DNA form, the CDR3 reads TGTGCCAGCAGCAAAGTTGGCAGAGCGGGAGGTCCTCCCTACGAGCAGTACTTC. It codes for CASSKVGRAGGPPYEQYF. V gene TRBV21-1 combines with J gene TRBJ2-7; the D call TRBD2 from the table was never checked on the DNA. TRBV21-1 constitutes a pseudogene. The CDR3 runs to 18 residues.